The clone carrying this T cell receptor beta chain was found a few times. The protocol was immunoSEQ multiplex PCR, while the TCRdb copy is restricted to in-frame clones and leaves out a portion. The data contain roughly 34,000 clones, about 92% of them singletons. These data come from a study of neoadjuvant nivolumab and ipilimumab in lung cancer. The CDR3 has 15 amino acids. CDR1 and CDR2 (germline): MDHEN, SYDVKM. The V gene lost 3 bases and the J gene lost 6 bases, with 17 bases spanning the gap. The chain combines TRBV28 with TRBJ1-1, with D perhaps matching TRBD1 (5 bases). The sample here was peripheral blood, taken after neoadjuvant nivolumab, alone or with ipilimumab, at or shortly before surgery. The sequence derives from an adult with non-small cell lung cancer. The CDR3 protein is CASSFGTLKVSEAFF. Here the CDR3 DNA reads TGTGCCAGCAGTTTTGGGACTTTAAAAGTTTCTGAAGCTTTCTTT. Based on the CDR3 plus reference TRBV28 and TRBJ1-1, the full variable domain is DVKVTQSSRYLVKRTGEKVFLECVQDMDHENMFWYRQDPGLGLRLIYFSYDVKMKEKGDIPEGYSVSREKKERFSLILESASTNQTSMYLCASSFGTLKVSEAFFGQGTRLTVV.